These 27 T cell receptor beta chains share one sample of origin, sequenced in a study of cytomegalovirus exposure and HLA in healthy donors. Measured with immunoSEQ multiplex PCR; TCRdb has only the in-frame clones, and not every one. The table includes some 240,000 clones, around 78% detected once. The sample consisted of PBMCs. These TCRs come from a woman younger than 30 in good health and CMV-seronegative.

Here the CDR3 DNA reads TGTGCCACCAAGCGGGGGGGAAGAACAGATACGCAGTATTTT. Its protein is CATKRGGRTDTQYF. The chain combines TRBV6-6 with TRBJ2-3, with 10 bases lining up with TRBD2. The CDR3 has 14 residues. Germline loops: CDR1 MNHNY, CDR2 SVGAGI (reference sequence). V was clipped by 10 bases and J by 3 bases; unmatched bases: 7.

This clone was detected a few times. V gene TRBV7-9 combines with J gene TRBJ1-1; a possible D gene is TRBD1 (5 bases). CDR1 is SEHNR, CDR2 FQNEAQ, per germline (reference sequence). Trimming took off 5 bases at V and 0 bases at J, with 10 bases between the two ends. The CDR3 runs to 14 residues. CDR3 nucleotide sequence: TGTGCCAGCAGCCCCGGGACCGTGAACACTGAAGCTTTCTTT. Amino acids: CASSPGTVNTEAFF.

The chain uses TRBV5-4 and TRBJ1-2; no clear D. The CDR3 has 11 residues. Trimming cost V 3 bases and J 8 bases, with 8 bases left between them. Germline V gene lookup returns CDR1 SGHNT and CDR2 YYREEE (reference sequence). The CDR3 spells CASSYLSGYTF. CDR3 bases: TGTGCCAGCAGCTACCTCTCCGGCTACACCTTC.

The rearrangement uses TRBV2 and TRBJ1-1, with a weak D call TRBD1 (5 bases). The CDR3 extends over 14 amino acids. CDR1 SNHLY and CDR2 FYNNEI come from the germline V gene. Trimming shortened V by 6 bases and J by 1 base, and 12 bases separated the two germline ends. The CDR3 nucleotides are TGTGCCAGCAGGCACAGGTCCGCGAACACTGAAGCTTTCTTT. This encodes CASRHRSANTEAFF.

V gene TRBV2 combines with J gene TRBJ2-6; 10 nucleotides match TRBD1. Unmatched junction bases numbered 2, after V lost 6 bases and J lost 0 bases. Germline-derived CDR1 and CDR2 are SNHLY and FYNNEI. CDR3 length: 16 residues. The CDR3 sequence is CASRRDRGSGANVLTF. The DNA for the CDR3 is TGTGCCAGCAGGAGGGACAGGGGCTCTGGGGCCAACGTCCTGACTTTC.

The V call is TRBV11-2, the J call TRBJ2-5, with 10 bases that match TRBD2. This CDR3 spans 13 amino acids. Germline CDR1 reads SGHAT; CDR2 reads FQNNGV. Germline trimming cut 6 bases from V and 6 bases from J; bases unmatched to any gene: 4. CDR3 in amino acids: CASRPSGSQTQYF. The CDR3 bases are TGTGCCAGCAGGCCTAGCGGGAGCCAGACCCAGTACTTC.

The J gene is TRBJ2-1, the V gene TRBV7-9; tentative D call: TRBD1 (6 bases). Germline assignment: CDR1 SEHNR and CDR2 FQNEAQ (reference sequence). CDR3 length: 13 amino acids. The ends were cut back, 5 bases at V and 8 bases at J, with 13 bases in the middle. As DNA, the CDR3 is TGTGCCAGCAGCCGGACAGCGGTGGATGAGCAGTTCTTC. Translating it yields CASSRTAVDEQFF.

The genes are TRBV28 and TRBJ1-2, with D possibly being TRBD1 (6 bases). Germline lookup yields CDR1 MDHEN and CDR2 SYDVKM. V was clipped by 2 bases and J by 7 bases, with 17 bases between them. The CDR3 is 15 amino acids. CDR3 loop: CASSLTGTRATGYTF. DNA of the CDR3: TGTGCCAGCAGTTTAACCGGGACACGAGCTACTGGCTACACCTTC.

The V call is TRBV29-1, the J call TRBJ1-4; D unclear. Trimming took 7 bases from V and 6 from J, leaving 18 bases between them. The CDR3 has 14 residues. CDR1 SQVTM and CDR2 ANQGSEA come from the germline V gene. The CDR3 region is CSARRWQDDEKLFF. The CDR3 nucleotides read TGCAGCGCCCGACGGTGGCAGGACGATGAAAAACTGTTTTTT.

This chain joins TRBV30 and TRBJ1-1, with no clear D. The ends were cut back, 3 bases at V and 7 bases at J, with 12 bases in the middle. CDR1 GTSNPN and CDR2 SVGIG come from the germline V gene (reference sequence). CDR3 length equals 12 residues. The CDR3 coding sequence is TGTGCCTGGAGCTCTGGCGCCGGTGAAGCTTTCTTT. Translating gives CAWSSGAGEAFF.

The chain joins TRBV4-1 to TRBJ2-7; D perhaps matches TRBD2 (5 bases). Germline CDR1 is MGHRA and CDR2 is YSYEKL. The V end lost 1 base, the J end lost 2 bases, and 9 bases lay between the germline ends. The CDR3 runs 14 residues. CDR3 protein: CASSQAPGTYEQYF. DNA for the CDR3: TGCGCCAGCAGCCAAGCCCCCGGGACCTACGAGCAGTACTTC.

The chain links TRBV9 to TRBJ2-2; no clear D gene. The CDR3 extends over 14 amino acids. Germline V lookup: CDR1 SGDLS, CDR2 YYNGEE. V was clipped by 0 bases and J by 5 bases, with 8 bases between them. The CDR3 sequence is CASSVEWGTGELFF. In nucleotides, the CDR3 is TGTGCCAGCAGCGTAGAGTGGGGAACCGGGGAGCTGTTTTTT.

In nucleotides, the CDR3 is TGTGCCAGCAGCCGGGACAGGGGGAAAGCTTTCTTT. Residues: CASSRDRGKAFF. This chain joins TRBV6-5 and TRBJ1-1; 11 bases line up with TRBD1. Trimming removed 6 bases from V and 9 bases from J; junction bases left unmatched: 3. In germline, CDR1 is MNHEY, CDR2 SVGAGI. The CDR3 contains 12 residues.

The gene calls are TRBV28 and TRBJ1-2, with 9 bases identical to TRBD1. The CDR3 runs to 14 residues. Trimming cost V 5 bases and J 6 bases; bases outside gene matches: 7. CDR1 is MDHEN and CDR2 is SYDVKM in the germline V gene. CDR3 in amino acids: CASSTGQGINGYTF. The CDR3 DNA reads as TGTGCCAGCAGTACTGGACAGGGGATCAATGGCTACACCTTC.

This chain joins TRBV2 and TRBJ1-3; D is unclear. Between the trimmed V and J ends, which lost 7 bases and 1 base, there was a span of 8 bases. The CDR3 covers 13 residues. CDR1 is SNHLY and CDR2 is FYNNEI in the germline V gene. The chain's CDR3 is CASTLLSGNTIYF. The CDR3 DNA reads TGTGCCAGCACACTCCTTTCTGGAAACACCATATATTTT.

The gene calls are TRBV7-6 and TRBJ2-5; perhaps TRBD2 as D (5 bases). The CDR3 extends over 18 amino acids. V dropped 5 bases and J dropped 5 bases, with 27 bases sitting between them. Germline CDR1 SGHVS, CDR2 FNYEAQ. The CDR3 here is CASSSKLRDLSPWETQYF. CDR3 DNA: TGTGCCAGCAGCAGTAAGCTCCGGGATCTTTCTCCATGGGAGACCCAGTACTTC.

This clone was recorded a few times. Here the CDR3 reads CASRTRGRGYGYTF. CDR3 DNA sequence: TGTGCCAGTAGGACCCGTGGCAGGGGCTATGGCTACACCTTC. The V and J genes are TRBV19 and TRBJ1-2; D might be TRBD1 (6 bases). Trimming left V 6 bases short and J 4 bases short, with 15 bases between. CDR1 LNHDA and CDR2 SQIVND come from the germline V gene (reference sequence). CDR3 length equals 14 residues.

The chain recombines TRBV25-1 with TRBJ1-2, with TRBD1 identical over 9 bases. J gave up 12 bases and V 2 bases, and 4 bases lay outside the gene matches. The CDR3 runs to 12 residues. Germline assignment: CDR1 MGHDK and CDR2 SYGVNS. For the CDR3, the DNA is TGTGCCAGCAGTGAAACCGGGACAGGGAACACCTTC. It is translated as CASSETGTGNTF.

The V gene is TRBV15, the J gene TRBJ2-2; perhaps TRBD1 as D (5 bases). Deletions cut 5 bases from V and 5 bases from J, with 12 bases between. The CDR3 length is 14 residues. The germline CDR1 and CDR2 sequences are LNHNV and YYDKDF (reference sequence). In nucleotides, the CDR3 is TGTGCCACCAGCTTATCGACAGAGACCGGGGAGCTGTTTTTT. This translates into CATSLSTETGELFF.

This chain uses TRBV2 with TRBJ2-1, with unresolved D. Germline V gives CDR1 SNHLY, CDR2 FYNNEI. The V and J ends lost 2 bases and 8 bases respectively, with 10 bases between them. The CDR3 loop spans 13 amino acids. CDR3 coding DNA: TGTGCCAGCAGTGAATGGACGCAGGATGAGCAGTTCTTC. Protein: CASSEWTQDEQFF.

This clone was counted between two and nine times. For the CDR3, the DNA is TGTGCCAGCAGCCAAGAGGGACAGGCGAACACCGGGGAGCTGTTTTTT. Protein: CASSQEGQANTGELFF. V gene TRBV4-2 combines with J gene TRBJ2-2, with 8 nucleotides matching TRBD1. The V and J ends lost 0 bases and 0 bases, in that order; junction bases with no gene match: 0. Germline V lookup: CDR1 LGHNA, CDR2 YNFKEQ. There are 16 residues in the CDR3.

The J gene is TRBJ2-1, the V gene TRBV2; 12 bases fit TRBD2. CDR3 length equals 15 residues. The junction had 6 bases not matched to a gene; V was cut back by 5 bases and J by 7 bases. CDR1 SNHLY and CDR2 FYNNEI come from the germline V gene. This chain's CDR3 is CASSPSGRALNEQFF. CDR3 in DNA: TGTGCCAGCAGTCCTAGCGGGAGGGCCCTGAATGAGCAGTTCTTC.

The V gene is TRBV2, the J gene TRBJ2-1; 9 nucleotides match TRBD2. The germline CDR1 and CDR2 sequences are SNHLY and FYNNEI. This CDR3 is 18 amino acids long. Trimming took 0 bases from V and 8 from J; bases not matched to a gene: 14. CDR3 region: CASSEAWLAGPAGDEQFF. In DNA form, the CDR3 reads TGTGCCAGCAGTGAAGCGTGGCTAGCGGGGCCCGCGGGGGATGAGCAGTTCTTC.

V and J are TRBV7-6 and TRBJ1-5, with D tentatively TRBD1 (6 bases). V shed 10 bases and J shed 3 bases, with 13 bases lying between them. Germline-derived CDR1 and CDR2 are SGHVS and FNYEAQ. This CDR3 region has 13 residues. The CDR3 protein is CATRGGPNQPQHF. CDR3 nucleotides: TGTGCCACCCGGGGGGGGCCCAATCAGCCCCAGCATTTT.

The chain has TRBV5-6 and TRBJ1-1; 7 nucleotides match TRBD1. Unmatched junction bases numbered 6, after V lost 4 bases and J lost 3 bases. There are 14 residues in the CDR3. Germline lookup yields CDR1 SGHDT and CDR2 YYEEEE. The CDR3 loop reads CASSPRTGDTEAFF. CDR3 nucleotides: TGTGCCAGCAGCCCCCGGACAGGAGACACTGAAGCTTTCTTT.

The chain recombines TRBV2 with TRBJ2-3; D remains unclear. V was trimmed by 5 bases and J by 2 bases, leaving 8 bases between them. The germline gives CDR1 SNHLY, CDR2 FYNNEI. The CDR3 totals 13 residues. CDR3 coding DNA: TGTGCCAGCAGTATGGGTTTCACAGATACGCAGTATTTT. This sequence encodes CASSMGFTDTQYF.

This chain uses TRBV6-5 with TRBJ1-5; tentatively, D is TRBD1 (5 bases). With 7 bases removed from V and 1 base from J, the gap between germline ends came to 11 bases. Germline V gene data show CDR1 as MNHEY and CDR2 as SVGAGI. The CDR3 consists of 14 residues. The chain's CDR3 is CASKEQGSNQPQHF. As DNA, the CDR3 is TGTGCCAGCAAGGAGCAGGGAAGCAATCAGCCCCAGCATTTT.